This T cell receptor (beta chain) is drawn from a study of shared clonotypes between healthy human individuals. TCRdb keeps only in-frame clones here, not all; method: immunoSEQ multiplex PCR. The data show some 2.4 million clones, over 85% seen once. The germline V and J ends were trimmed by 4 bases and 5 bases, with 8 bases remaining between them. The CDR3 contains 12 residues. Germline V gene data show CDR1 as MNHNS and CDR2 as SASEGT. The sequenced sample was naive CD4+ T cells from PBMCs. Documented subset: CD45RA+ positively selected. The chain employs TRBV6-1 and TRBJ1-2, with D unresolved. The TCR comes from a man aged 18-30 years in good health. Some clones in this sample may be carry-over from other donors' samples. DNA for the CDR3: TGTGCCAGCAGTGGGACTCCTTATGGCTACACCTTC. It yields the protein CASSGTPYGYTF.